Reported below is one TCR beta chain. Its recognized antigen is unknown. Base qualities are not at hand, and no much larger clone is one base apart. The receptor library was made with PCR. The instrument given in TCRdb is Illumina HiSeq 2500. To reduce PCR and sequencing biases, unique molecular identifiers were incorporated into the TCR beta cDNA libraries. Some 500,000 cDNA molecules were obtained for every 1 to 10 million input T cells, so each molecule roughly corresponded to one T cell. The patient libraries were prepared and sequenced using the same protocol as the earlier healthy control dataset. Within a given batch, samples were prepared together, multiplexed and sequenced on the same HiSeq lane. In the paper's pipeline: MIGEC was used to process the raw barcoded reads, and molecular identifier groups with only a single read were discarded before consensus assembly and CDR3 extraction. VDJtools was used for post-analysis of the clonotype tables, with diversity normalized by down-sampling every dataset to the smallest sample size. To correct batch-related cross-sample contamination, repertoire overlap clustering matched CDR3 amino acid sequences but not nucleotide sequences. TCRdb itself trimmed the public reads at Q25 with fastp, ran MiXCR and retained productive beta chains. All rows with the same CDR3 protein become a single entry with the most common DNA and genes. The V and J calls were not made by the authors but by TCRdb's processing. For this sample there are around 400,000 distinct CDR3 sequences; about 39% appear just once. The top ten clones comprise 6.5% to 8% of the sample.

Spanning cysteine to phenylalanine, the CDR3 consists of 13 amino acids. Solely the CDR3 DNA is kept, with 39 bases framed from the first base. Between the V and J ends, shortened by 8 bases and 7 bases respectively, the junction contains 12 bases. The germline V gene provides CDR1 MNHEY and CDR2 SVGAGI. To demonstrate the VDJtools post-analysis software, TCR beta repertoires were profiled from the peripheral blood of more than 10 young patients with multiple sclerosis. The patients with multiple sclerosis were children and adolescents between roughly 6 and 15 years of age. This specimen comes from a study of post-analysis software for immune sequencing data (dated by TCRdb to 2014 to 2015). Regarding the study in general: The recorded disease courses included relapsing-remitting, secondary progressive and progressive-relapsing multiple sclerosis, and some patients had no subtype annotation. The multiple sclerosis patient repertoires were compared with about a dozen previously published healthy control repertoires from donors aged roughly 6 to 27 years. A subset of samples was prepared in parallel using single-end sample barcoding, then pooled and co-amplified after Illumina adapter ligation. On the study overall, not on this receptor specifically: Normalized Chao1 diversity was significantly lower in multiple sclerosis patients than controls, suggesting substantial peripheral T-cell clonal expansion. Significantly higher frequencies in patients than in controls were found for several TRBV segments, including TRBV5-6, TRBV5-1 and TRBV20-1. The multiple sclerosis patient group was slightly younger than the control group. Direct clustering with F measure showed strong co-clustering of samples prepared in the same batch, prompting a batch-effect correction.

This chain is built from TRBV6-5 and TRBJ1-6; the best D guess is TRBD1, with 5 bases matching. The origin of this receptor is a girl aged 2 to 9 with multiple sclerosis. The sample comprised blood. In nucleotides, the sequence is TGTGCCAGCTGGCAGGGCAGCAATTCACCCCTCCACTTT. This encodes CASWQGSNSPLHF.